This T cell receptor beta chain was sequenced for a study of Ad26.COV2.S vaccination and SARS-CoV-2 variants. The junction had 5 bases not matched to a gene; V was cut back by 4 bases and J by 0 bases. The V gene's germline CDR1 is MGHRA and CDR2 YSYEKL. The CDR3 length is 16 residues. Method: immunoSEQ multiplex PCR; TCRdb's copy keeps in-frame clones and lacks some. The sample carries about 280,000 clones, over 75% recorded once. The treatment was: 15 to 20 received Ad26.COV2.S at low or high dose, single or two shots; roughly five received placebo; per-sample allocation not given. Specimen acquisition occurred on day 63 following the initial vaccine or placebo injection.

This clonotype was obtained from a person between 18 and 59 years old who received the Ad26.COV2.S COVID-19 vaccine or a placebo. The source material was peripheral blood, sampled in a trial of Ad26.COV2.S vaccine versus placebo. This chain connects TRBV4-1 to TRBJ2-7; 11 bases agree with TRBD1. The CDR3 sequence is CASSLIGTGGSYEQYF. The CDR3 DNA is TGCGCCAGCAGCCTCATAGGGACAGGGGGCTCCTACGAGCAGTACTTC.